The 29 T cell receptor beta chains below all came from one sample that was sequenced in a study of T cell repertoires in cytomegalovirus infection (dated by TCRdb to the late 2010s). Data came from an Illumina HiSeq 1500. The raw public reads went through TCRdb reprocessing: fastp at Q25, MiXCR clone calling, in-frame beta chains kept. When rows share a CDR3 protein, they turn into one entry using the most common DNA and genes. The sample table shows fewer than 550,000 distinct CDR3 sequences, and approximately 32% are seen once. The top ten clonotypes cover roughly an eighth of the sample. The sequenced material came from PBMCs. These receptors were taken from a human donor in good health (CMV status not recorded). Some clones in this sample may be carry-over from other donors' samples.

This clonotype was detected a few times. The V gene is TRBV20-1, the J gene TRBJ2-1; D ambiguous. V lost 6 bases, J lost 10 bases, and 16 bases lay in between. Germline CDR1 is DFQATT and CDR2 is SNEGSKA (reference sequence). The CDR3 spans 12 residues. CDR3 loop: CSAPTVYREQFF. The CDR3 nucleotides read TGCAGTGCACCGACGGTATACCGGGAGCAGTTCTTC.

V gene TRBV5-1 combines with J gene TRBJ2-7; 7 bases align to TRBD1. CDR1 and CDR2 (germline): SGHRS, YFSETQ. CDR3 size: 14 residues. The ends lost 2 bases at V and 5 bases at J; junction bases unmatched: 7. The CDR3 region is CASSFDRVPNEQYF. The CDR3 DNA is TGCGCCAGCAGCTTTGACAGGGTGCCCAACGAGCAGTACTTC.

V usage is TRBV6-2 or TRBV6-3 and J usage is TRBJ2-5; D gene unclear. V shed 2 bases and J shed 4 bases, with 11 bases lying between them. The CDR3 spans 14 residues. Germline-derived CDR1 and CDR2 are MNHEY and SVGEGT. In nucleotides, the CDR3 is TGTGCCAGCAGTTACCTGCAGGTATCAGAGACCCAGTACTTC. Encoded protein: CASSYLQVSETQYF.

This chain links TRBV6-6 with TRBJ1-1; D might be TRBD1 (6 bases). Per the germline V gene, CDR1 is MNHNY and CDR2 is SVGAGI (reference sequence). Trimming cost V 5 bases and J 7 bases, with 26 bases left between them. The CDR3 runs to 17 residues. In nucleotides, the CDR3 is TGTGCCAGCAGTCCCCGAGGAGGGGAGAGGAGGGACATTGAAGCTTTCTTT. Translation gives CASSPRGGERRDIEAFF.

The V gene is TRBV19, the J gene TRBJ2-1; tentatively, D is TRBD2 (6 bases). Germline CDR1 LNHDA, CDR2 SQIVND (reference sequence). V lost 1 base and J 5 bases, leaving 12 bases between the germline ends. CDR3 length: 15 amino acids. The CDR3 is CASSIGGVRNNEQFF. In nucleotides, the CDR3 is TGTGCCAGTAGTATAGGGGGGGTAAGGAACAATGAGCAGTTCTTC.

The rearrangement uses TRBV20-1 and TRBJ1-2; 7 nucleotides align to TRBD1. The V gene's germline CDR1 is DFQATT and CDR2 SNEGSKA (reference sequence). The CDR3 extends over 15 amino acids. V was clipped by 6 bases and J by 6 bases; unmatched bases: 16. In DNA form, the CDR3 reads TGCAGTGCCATGGACAGGCTCGTCCACGTTAATGGCTACACCTTC. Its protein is CSAMDRLVHVNGYTF.

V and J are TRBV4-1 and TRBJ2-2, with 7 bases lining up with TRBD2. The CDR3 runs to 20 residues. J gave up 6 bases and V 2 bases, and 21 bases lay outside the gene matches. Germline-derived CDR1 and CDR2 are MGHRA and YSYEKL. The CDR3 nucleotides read TGCGCCAGCAGCCAAATTCGCGCGGGTACTAGCGATCTTAGCCCCGGGGAGCTGTTTTTT. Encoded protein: CASSQIRAGTSDLSPGELFF.

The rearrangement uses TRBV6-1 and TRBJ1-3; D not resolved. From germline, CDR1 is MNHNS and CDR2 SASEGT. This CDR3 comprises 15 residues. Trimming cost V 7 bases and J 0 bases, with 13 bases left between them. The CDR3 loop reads CASIFDGNSGNTIYF. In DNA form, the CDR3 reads TGTGCCAGCATCTTTGACGGGAACTCTGGAAACACCATATATTTT.

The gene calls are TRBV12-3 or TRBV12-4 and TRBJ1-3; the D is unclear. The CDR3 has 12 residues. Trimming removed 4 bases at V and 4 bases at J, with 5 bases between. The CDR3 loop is CASSWRGNTIYF. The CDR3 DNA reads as TGTGCCAGCAGTTGGCGGGGAAACACCATATATTTT.

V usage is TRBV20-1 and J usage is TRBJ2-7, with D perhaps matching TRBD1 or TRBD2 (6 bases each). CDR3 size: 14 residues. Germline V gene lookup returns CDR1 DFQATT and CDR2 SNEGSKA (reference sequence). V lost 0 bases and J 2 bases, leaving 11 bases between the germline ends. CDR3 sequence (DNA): TGCAGTGCTAGAGAGGCCGGGGGCCCCTACGAGCAGTACTTC. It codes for CSAREAGGPYEQYF.

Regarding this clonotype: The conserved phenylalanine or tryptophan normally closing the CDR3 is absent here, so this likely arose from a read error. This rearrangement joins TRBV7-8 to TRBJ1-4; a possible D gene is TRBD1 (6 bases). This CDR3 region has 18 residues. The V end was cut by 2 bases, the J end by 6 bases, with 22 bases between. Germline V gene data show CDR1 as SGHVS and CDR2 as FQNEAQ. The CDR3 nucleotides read TGTGCCAGCAGCTTACACCCCCCCCAGGGGCTAGCTCATGAAAAACTGTTTTGT. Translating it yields CASSLHPPQGLAHEKLFC.

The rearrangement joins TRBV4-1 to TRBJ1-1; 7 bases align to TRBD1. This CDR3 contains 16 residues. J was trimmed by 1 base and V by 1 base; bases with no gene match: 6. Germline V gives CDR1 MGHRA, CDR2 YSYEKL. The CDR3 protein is CASSQVTGVENTEAFF. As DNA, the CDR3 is TGCGCCAGCAGCCAAGTTACAGGGGTGGAGAACACTGAAGCTTTCTTT.

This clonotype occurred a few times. The CDR3 loop reads CASSLALAENTEAFF. The CDR3 nucleotides are TGTGCCAGCAGCTTAGCGCTCGCAGAGAACACTGAAGCTTTCTTT. The chain links TRBV7-9 to TRBJ1-1; D is ambiguous. V was cut by 0 bases and J by 1 base, with 9 bases left in between. CDR3 length: 15 residues. CDR1 SEHNR and CDR2 FQNEAQ come from the germline V gene (reference sequence).

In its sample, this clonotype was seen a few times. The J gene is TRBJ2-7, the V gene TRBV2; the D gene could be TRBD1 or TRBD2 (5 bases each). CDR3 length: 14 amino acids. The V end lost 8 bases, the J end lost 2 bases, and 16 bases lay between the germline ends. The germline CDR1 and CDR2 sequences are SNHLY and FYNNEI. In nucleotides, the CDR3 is TGTGCCAGCGCCACGGGACGCCAGGCCTACGAGCAGTACTTC. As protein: CASATGRQAYEQYF.

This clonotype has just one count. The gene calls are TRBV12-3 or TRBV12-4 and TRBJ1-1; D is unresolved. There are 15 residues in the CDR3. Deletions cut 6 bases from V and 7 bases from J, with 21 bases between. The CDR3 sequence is CASSSRGYESGEAFF. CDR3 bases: TGTGCCAGCAGCTCAAGAGGTTATGAGTCGGGTGAAGCTTTCTTT.

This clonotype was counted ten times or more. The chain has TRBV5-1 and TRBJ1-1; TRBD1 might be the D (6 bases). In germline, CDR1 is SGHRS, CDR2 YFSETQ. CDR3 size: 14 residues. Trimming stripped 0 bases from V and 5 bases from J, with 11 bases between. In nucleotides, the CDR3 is TGCGCCAGCAGCTTGGAACAGGGCGGGACTGAAGCTTTCTTT. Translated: CASSLEQGGTEAFF.

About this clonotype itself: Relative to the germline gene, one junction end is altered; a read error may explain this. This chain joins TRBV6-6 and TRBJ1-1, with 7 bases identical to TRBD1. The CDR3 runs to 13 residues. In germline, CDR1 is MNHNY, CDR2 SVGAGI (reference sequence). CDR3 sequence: CAGYRGRNTEACF. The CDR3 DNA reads TGTGCCGGCTACAGGGGCCGCAACACTGAAGCTTGCTTT.

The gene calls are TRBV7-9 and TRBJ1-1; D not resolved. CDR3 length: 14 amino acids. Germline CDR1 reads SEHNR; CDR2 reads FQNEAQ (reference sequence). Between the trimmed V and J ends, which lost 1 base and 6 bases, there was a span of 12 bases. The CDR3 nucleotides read TGTGCCAGCAGCTTAGAGGCCAGCAAGGCTGAAGCTTTCTTT. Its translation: CASSLEASKAEAFF.

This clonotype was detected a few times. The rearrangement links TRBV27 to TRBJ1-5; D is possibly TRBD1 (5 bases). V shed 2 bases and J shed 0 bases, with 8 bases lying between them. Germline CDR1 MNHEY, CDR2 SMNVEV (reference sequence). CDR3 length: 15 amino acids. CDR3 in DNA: TGTGCCAGCAGTTTAGACAGTTATAGCAATCAGCCCCAGCATTTT. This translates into CASSLDSYSNQPQHF.

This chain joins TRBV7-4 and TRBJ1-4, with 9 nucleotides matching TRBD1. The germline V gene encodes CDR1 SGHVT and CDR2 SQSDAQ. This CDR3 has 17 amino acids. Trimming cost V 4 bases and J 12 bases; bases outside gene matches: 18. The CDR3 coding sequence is TGTGCCAGCAGCTGGGACAGGGTAAAGGAGGAGGAGGAACAACTGTTTTTT. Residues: CASSWDRVKEEEEQLFF.

The CDR3 reads CASGGGSHYEQYF. The CDR3 DNA sequence: TGTGCCAGCGGAGGGGGGTCTCACTACGAGCAGTACTTC. The chain links TRBV12-3 or TRBV12-4 to TRBJ2-7; the D call may be TRBD1 or TRBD2 (6 bases each). Trimming removed 8 bases at V and 3 bases at J, with 14 bases between. This CDR3 is 13 amino acids long.

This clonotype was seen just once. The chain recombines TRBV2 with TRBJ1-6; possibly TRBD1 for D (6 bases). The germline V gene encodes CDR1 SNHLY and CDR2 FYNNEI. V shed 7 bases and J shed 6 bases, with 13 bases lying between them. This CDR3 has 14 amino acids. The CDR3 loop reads CASTSRDINSPLHF. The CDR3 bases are TGTGCCAGCACCTCCCGGGACATTAATTCACCCCTCCACTTT.

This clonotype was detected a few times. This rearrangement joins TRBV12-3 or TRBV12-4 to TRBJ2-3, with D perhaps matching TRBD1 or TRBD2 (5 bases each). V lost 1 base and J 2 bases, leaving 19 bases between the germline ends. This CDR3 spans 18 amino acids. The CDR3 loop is CASSLVEGPTTYTDTQYF. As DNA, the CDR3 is TGTGCCAGCAGTTTAGTTGAGGGGCCGACTACTTACACAGATACGCAGTATTTT.

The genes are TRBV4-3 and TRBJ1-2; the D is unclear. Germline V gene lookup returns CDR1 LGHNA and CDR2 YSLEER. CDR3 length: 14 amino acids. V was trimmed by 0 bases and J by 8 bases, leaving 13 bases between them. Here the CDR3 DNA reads TGCGCCAGCAGCCAAGATTTGAGTGAGAGGGGCTACACCTTC. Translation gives CASSQDLSERGYTF.

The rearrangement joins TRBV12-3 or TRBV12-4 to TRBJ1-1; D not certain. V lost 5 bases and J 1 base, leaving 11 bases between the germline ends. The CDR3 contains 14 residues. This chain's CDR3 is CASSIGDRNTEAFF. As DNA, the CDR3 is TGTGCCAGCAGTATTGGGGATCGGAACACTGAAGCTTTCTTT.

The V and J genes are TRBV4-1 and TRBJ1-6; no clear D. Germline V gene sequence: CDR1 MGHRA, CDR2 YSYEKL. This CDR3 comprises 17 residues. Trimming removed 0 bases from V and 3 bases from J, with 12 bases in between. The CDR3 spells CASSQDLDASYNSPLHF. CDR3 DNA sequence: TGCGCCAGCAGCCAAGATTTAGACGCAAGCTATAATTCACCCCTCCACTTT.

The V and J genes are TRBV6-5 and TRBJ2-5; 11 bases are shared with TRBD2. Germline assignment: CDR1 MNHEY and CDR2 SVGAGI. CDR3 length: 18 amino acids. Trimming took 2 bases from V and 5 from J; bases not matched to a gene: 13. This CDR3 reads CASSYATASGGPSETQYF. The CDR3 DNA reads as TGTGCCAGCAGTTACGCGACCGCTAGCGGGGGGCCCTCGGAGACCCAGTACTTC.

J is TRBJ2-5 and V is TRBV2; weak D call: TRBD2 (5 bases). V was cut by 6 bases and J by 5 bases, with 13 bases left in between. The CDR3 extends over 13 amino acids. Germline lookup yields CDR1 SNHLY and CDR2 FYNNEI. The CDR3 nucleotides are TGTGCCAGCAGGCCCGGGGTTGGGGAGACCCAGTACTTC. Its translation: CASRPGVGETQYF.

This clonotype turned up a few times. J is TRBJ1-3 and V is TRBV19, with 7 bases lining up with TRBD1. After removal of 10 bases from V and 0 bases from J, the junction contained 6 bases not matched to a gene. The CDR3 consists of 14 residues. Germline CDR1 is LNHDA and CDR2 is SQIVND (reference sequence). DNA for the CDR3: TGTGCCACTGGGGACAGAAGCTCTGGAAACACCATATATTTT. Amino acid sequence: CATGDRSSGNTIYF.